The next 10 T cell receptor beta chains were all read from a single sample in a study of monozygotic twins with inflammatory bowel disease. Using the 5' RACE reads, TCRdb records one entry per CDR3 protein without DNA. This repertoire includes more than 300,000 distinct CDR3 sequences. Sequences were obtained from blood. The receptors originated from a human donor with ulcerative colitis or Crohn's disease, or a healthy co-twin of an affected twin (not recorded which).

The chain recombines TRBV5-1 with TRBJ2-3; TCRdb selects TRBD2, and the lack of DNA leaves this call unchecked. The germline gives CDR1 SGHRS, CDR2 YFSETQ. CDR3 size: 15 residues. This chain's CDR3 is CASRYSGGATDTQYF.

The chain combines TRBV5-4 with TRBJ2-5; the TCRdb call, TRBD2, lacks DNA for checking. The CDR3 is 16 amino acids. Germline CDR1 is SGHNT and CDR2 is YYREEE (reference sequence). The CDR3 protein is CASSLLTSGREETQYF.

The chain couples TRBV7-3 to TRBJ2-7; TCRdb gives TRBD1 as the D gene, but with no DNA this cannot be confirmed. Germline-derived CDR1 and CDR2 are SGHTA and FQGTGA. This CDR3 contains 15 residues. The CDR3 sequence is CASSLMGGPLYEQYF.

The CDR3 loop reads CASSRTPDAHYF. The genes are TRBV3-1 and TRBJ2-4; TCRdb picks TRBD1, but there is no DNA to check that call. CDR3 length: 12 residues. Germline lookup yields CDR1 LGHDT and CDR2 YNNKEL (reference sequence).

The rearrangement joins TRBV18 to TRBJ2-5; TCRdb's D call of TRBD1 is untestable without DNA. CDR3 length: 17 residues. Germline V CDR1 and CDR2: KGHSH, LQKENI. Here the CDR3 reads CASSPLIPDRAEETQYF.

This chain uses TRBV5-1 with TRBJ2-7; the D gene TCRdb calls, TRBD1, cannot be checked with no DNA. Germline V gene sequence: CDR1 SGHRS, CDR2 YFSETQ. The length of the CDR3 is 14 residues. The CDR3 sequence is CASSSTGVYYEQYF.

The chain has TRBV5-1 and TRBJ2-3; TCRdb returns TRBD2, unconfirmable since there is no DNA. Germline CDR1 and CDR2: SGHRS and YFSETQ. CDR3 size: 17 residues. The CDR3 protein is CASSQRTSGGSTDTQYF.

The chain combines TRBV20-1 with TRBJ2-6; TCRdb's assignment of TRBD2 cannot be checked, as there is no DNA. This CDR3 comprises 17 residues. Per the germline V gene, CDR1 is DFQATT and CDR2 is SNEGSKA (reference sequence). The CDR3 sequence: CSALRWEGSSGANVLTF.

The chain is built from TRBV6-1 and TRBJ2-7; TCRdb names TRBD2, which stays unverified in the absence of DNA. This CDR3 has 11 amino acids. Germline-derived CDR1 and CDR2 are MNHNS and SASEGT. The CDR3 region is CASRASVRQYF.

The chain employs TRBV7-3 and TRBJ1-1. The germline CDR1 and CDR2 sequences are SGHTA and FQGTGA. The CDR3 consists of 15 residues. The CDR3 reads CASSNQLGRNTEAFF.